This entry describes one T cell receptor (beta chain). Trimming removed 5 bases at V and 10 bases at J, with 26 bases between. The CDR3 is made up of 16 amino acids. Germline V gives CDR1 MNHEY, CDR2 SVGEGT. This entry comes from a study of blood T cell repertoires in COVID-19. The repertoire was sequenced with immunoSEQ multiplex PCR; TCRdb's copy has only in-frame clones and lacks some. The sample holds roughly 250,000 clones, roughly 82% seen once. This receptor was taken from a woman in her seventies with acute or convalescent COVID-19. The J gene is TRBJ1-1, the V gene TRBV6-2 or TRBV6-3, with D possibly matching TRBD1 (5 bases). Sequencing input: peripheral blood. CDR3 sequence (DNA): TGTGCCAGCAGTCGTGCCGGTGGGGGGATTGGTCAGGGAGCTTTCTTT. Protein sequence: CASSRAGGGIGQGAFF.